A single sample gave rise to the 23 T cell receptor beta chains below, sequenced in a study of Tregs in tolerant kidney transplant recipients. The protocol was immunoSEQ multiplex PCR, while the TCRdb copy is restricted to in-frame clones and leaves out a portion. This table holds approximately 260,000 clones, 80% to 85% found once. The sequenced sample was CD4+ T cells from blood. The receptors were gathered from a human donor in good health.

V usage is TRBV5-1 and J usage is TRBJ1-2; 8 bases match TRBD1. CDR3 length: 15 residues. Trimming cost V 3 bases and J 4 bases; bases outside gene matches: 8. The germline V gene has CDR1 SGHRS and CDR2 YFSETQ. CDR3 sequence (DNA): TGCGCCAGCAGCTCGCAGGGGGCCGGAGGCTATGGCTACACCTTC. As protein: CASSSQGAGGYGYTF.

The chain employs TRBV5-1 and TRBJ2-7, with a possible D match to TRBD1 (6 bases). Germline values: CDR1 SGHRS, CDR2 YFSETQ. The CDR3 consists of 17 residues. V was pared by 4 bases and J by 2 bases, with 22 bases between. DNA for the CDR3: TGCGCCAGCAGCGTCCGAACCGGGACAACGTCAGCCTACGAGCAGTACTTC. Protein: CASSVRTGTTSAYEQYF.

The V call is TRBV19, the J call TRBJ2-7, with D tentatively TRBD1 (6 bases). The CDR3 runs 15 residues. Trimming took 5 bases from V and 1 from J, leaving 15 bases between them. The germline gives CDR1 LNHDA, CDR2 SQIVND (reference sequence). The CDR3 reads CASSSISTGSYEQYF. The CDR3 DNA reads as TGTGCCAGTAGTTCAATCTCGACAGGATCCTACGAGCAGTACTTC.

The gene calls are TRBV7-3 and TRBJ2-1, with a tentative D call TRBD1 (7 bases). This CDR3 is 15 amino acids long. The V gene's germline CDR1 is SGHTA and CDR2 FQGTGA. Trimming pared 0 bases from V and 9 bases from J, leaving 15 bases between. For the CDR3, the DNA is TGTGCCAGCAGCTTAACTGCGGGGCACAGGGGTGAGCAGTTCTTC. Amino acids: CASSLTAGHRGEQFF.

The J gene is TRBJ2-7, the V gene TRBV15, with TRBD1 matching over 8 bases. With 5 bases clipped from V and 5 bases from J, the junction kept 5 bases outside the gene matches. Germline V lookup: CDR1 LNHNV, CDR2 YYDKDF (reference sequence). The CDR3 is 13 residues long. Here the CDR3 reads CATSPRQGNEQYF. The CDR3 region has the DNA TGTGCCACCAGCCCCCGACAGGGGAACGAGCAGTACTTC.

This CDR3 reads CAGSYRGRYEQYF. Written as DNA, the CDR3 is TGTGCCGGATCCTACAGGGGGCGTTACGAGCAGTACTTC. The chain couples TRBV30 to TRBJ2-7; TRBD1 agrees at 9 bases. Germline loops: CDR1 GTSNPN, CDR2 SVGIG (reference sequence). V trimming: 8 bases; J trimming: 4 bases; junction bases outside the gene matches: 9. The CDR3 covers 13 residues.

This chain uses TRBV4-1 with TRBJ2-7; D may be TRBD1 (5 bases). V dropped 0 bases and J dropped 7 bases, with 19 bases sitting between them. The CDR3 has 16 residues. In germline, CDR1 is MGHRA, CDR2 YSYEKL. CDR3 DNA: TGCGCCAGCAGCCAAGAGATTTCGGGCAGAAGGGGAGAGCAGTACTTC. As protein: CASSQEISGRRGEQYF.

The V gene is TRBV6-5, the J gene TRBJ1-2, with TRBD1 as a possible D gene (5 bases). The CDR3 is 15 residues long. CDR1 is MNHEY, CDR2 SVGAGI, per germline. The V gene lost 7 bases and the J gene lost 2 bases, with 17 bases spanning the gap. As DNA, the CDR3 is TGTGCCAGCACGCGGGGCTTCGGGGGGAACTATGGCTACACCTTC. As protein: CASTRGFGGNYGYTF.

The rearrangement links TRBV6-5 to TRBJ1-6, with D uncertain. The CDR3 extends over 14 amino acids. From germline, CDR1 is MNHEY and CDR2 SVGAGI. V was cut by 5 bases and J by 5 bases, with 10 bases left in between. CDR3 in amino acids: CASSITQNNSPLHF. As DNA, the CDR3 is TGTGCCAGCAGTATCACTCAAAATAATTCACCCCTCCACTTT.

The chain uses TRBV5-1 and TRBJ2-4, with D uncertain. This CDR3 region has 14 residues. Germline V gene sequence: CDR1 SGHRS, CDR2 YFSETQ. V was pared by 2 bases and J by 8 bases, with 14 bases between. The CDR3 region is CASSLTGRLDIQYF. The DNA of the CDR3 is TGCGCCAGCAGCTTAACTGGACGGCTAGACATTCAGTACTTC.

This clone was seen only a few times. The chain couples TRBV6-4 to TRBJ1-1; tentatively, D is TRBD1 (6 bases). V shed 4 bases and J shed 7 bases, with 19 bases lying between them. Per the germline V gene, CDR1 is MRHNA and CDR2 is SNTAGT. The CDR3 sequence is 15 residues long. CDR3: CASSGNPGGGSEAFF. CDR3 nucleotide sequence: TGTGCCAGCAGTGGCAACCCTGGGGGCGGGAGTGAAGCTTTCTTT.

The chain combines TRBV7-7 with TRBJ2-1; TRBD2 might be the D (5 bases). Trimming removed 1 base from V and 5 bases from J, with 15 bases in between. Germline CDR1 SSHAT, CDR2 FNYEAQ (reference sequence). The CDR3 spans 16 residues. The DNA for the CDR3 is TGTGCCAGCAGCTTAGAGGGCGGGTCGGCTAACAATGAGCAGTTCTTC. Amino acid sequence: CASSLEGGSANNEQFF.

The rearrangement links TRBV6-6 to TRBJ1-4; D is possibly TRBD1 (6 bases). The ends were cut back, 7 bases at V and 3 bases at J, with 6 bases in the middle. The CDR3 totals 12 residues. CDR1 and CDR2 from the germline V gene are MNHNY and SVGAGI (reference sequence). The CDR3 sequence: CASTGANEKLFF. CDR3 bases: TGTGCCAGCACAGGGGCTAATGAAAAACTGTTTTTT.

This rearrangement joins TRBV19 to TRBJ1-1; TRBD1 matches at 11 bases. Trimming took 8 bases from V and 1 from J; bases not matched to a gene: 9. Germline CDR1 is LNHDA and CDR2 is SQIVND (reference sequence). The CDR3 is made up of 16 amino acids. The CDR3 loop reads CASATGTGGSNTEAFF. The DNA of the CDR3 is TGTGCCAGTGCCACCGGGACAGGGGGATCGAACACTGAAGCTTTCTTT.

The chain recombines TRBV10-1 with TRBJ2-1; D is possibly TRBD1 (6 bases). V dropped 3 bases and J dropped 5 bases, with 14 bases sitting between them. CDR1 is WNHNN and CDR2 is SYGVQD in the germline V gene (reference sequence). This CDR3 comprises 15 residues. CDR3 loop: CASSDPGTPHNEQFF. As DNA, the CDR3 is TGCGCCAGCAGTGATCCCGGGACACCCCACAATGAGCAGTTCTTC.

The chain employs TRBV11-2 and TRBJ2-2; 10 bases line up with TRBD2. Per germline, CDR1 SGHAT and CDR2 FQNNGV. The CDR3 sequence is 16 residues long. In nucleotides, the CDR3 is TGTGCGACCTCCATAGTAGCGGGAGGAATCACCGGGGAGCTGTTTTTT. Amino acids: CATSIVAGGITGELFF. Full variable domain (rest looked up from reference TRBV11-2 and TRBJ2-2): EAGVAQSPRYKIIEKRQSVAFWCNPISGHATLYWYQQILGQGPKLLIQFQNNGVVDDSQLPKDRFSAERLKGVDSTLKIQPAKLEDSAVYLCATSIVAGGITGELFFGEGSRLTVL.

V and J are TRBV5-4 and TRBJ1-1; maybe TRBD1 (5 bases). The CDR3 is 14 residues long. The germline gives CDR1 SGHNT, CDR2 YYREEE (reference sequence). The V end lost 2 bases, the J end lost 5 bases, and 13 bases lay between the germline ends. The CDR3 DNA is TGTGCCAGCAGCTTCAGGGCCATGGGGACTGAAGCTTTCTTT. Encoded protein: CASSFRAMGTEAFF.

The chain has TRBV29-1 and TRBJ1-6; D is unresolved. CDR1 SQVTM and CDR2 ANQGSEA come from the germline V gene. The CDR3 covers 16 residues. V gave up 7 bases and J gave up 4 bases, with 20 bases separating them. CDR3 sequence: CSAWGCRDPYNSPLHF. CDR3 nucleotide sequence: TGCAGCGCGTGGGGATGTCGGGATCCTTATAATTCACCCCTCCACTTT.

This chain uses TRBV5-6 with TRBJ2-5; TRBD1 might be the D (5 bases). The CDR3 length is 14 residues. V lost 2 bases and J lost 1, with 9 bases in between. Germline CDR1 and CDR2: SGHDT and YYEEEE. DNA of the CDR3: TGTGCCAGCAGCTTCAGGGTAAGCCAAGAGACCCAGTACTTC. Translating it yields CASSFRVSQETQYF.

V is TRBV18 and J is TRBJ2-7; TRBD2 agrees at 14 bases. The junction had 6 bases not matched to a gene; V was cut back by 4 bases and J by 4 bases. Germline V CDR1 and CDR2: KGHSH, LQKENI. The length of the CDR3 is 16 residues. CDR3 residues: CASSLGLAGGTYEQYF. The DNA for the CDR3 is TGTGCCAGCTCACTCGGACTAGCGGGAGGAACATACGAGCAGTACTTC.

In DNA, the CDR3 is TGTGCCAGCAGTTACTCCGGGGGGCCGGAGACCCAGTACTTC. Translated: CASSYSGGPETQYF. The chain links TRBV6-5 to TRBJ2-5; D is possibly TRBD2 (7 bases). The CDR3 sequence is 14 residues long. V lost 0 bases and J 5 bases, leaving 10 bases between the germline ends. CDR1 and CDR2 from the germline V gene are MNHEY and SVGAGI.

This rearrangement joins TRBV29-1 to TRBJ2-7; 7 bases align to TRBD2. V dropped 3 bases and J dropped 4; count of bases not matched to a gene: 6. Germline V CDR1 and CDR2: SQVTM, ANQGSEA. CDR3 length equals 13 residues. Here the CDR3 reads CSVDGAGPYEQYF. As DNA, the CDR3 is TGCAGCGTTGATGGAGCGGGGCCTTACGAGCAGTACTTC.

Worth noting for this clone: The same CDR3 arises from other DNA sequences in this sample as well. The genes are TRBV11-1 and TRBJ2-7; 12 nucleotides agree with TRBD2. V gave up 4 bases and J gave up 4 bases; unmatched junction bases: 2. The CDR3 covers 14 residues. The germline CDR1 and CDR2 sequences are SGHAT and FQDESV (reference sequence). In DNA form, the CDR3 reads TGTGCCAGCAGCTGGACTAGCGGGGATTACGAGCAGTACTTC. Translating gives CASSWTSGDYEQYF.